Below, one T cell receptor beta chain is given with its context. This sample is part of a study of blood T cell repertoires in COVID-19. The data were produced by immunoSEQ multiplex PCR, yet TCRdb's version contains in-frame clones alone and is incomplete. This table has about 190,000 clones, about 77% appearing once. This CDR3 has 13 residues. Trimming stripped 0 bases from V and 10 bases from J, with 12 bases between. Germline V gene data show CDR1 as MGHRA and CDR2 as YSYEKL. The chain carries TRBV4-1 and TRBJ1-1; D is uncertain. Input material: peripheral blood. This receptor was identified in an elderly woman with active or convalescent COVID-19. The chain's CDR3 is CASSQDPLRGAFF. The CDR3 nucleotides read TGCGCCAGCAGCCAAGACCCGCTCCGGGGAGCTTTCTTT.